A selection of T cell receptor beta chains follows, all from one sample in a study of shared clonotypes between healthy human individuals. The data were produced by immunoSEQ multiplex PCR, yet TCRdb's version contains in-frame clones alone and is incomplete. The repertoire holds a few million clones, with around 93% as singletons. Material for sequencing was naive CD8+ T cells from PBMCs. The origin of the receptors is a man between 18 and 29 years old in good health. Some clones in this sample may be carry-over from other donors' samples. Each CDR3 is given with its conserved first and last residue. The D gene is left open where the match is weak. Expanded clones get a size class; other rows say once, few or many, or leave the size out.

J gene | D gene | clone size | V gene | CDR3 DNA | CDR3 protein
TRBJ1-1 | TRBD1 | once | TRBV9 | TGTGCCAGCAGCGACCGGACAGGAGAGGGGACTGAAGCTTTCTTT | CASSDRTGEGTEAFF
TRBJ2-7 | NA | once | TRBV6-5 | TGTGCCAGCAGTTACTCGAGTGAGCAGTACTTC | CASSYSSEQYF
TRBJ1-1 | NA | once | TRBV4-1 | TGCGCCAGCAGCCAAGATCTCGTGGTAAAGCGGATCCCTGAAGCTTTCTTT | CASSQDLVVKRIPEAFF
TRBJ2-2 | NA | NA | TRBV27 | TGTGCCAGCAGTCTGGGACTGATCACCGGGGAGCTGTTTTTT | CASSLGLITGELFF
TRBJ2-7 | NA | NA | TRBV5-1 | TGCGCCAGCAGCTTAGGGTCGGGAACCTACGAGCAGTACTTC | CASSLGSGTYEQYF
TRBJ2-3 | TRBD2 | NA | TRBV27 | TGTGCCAGCAGCTTCTTGGGGGGGACTAGCGGGCTCACAGATACGCAGTATTTT | CASSFLGGTSGLTDTQYF
TRBJ2-2 | TRBD2 | NA | TRBV25-1 | TGTGCCAGCAGTGAAAGGGTAGCGGGACTTACCGGGGAGCTGTTTTTT | CASSERVAGLTGELFF
TRBJ1-4 | NA | NA | TRBV27 | TGTGCCAGCAGTTCCTTGACAGGAGCAACTAATGAAAAACTGTTTTTT | CASSSLTGATNEKLFF
TRBJ2-7 | NA | NA | TRBV11-2 | TGTGCCAGCAGCTCCGGCGAGCAGTACTTC | CASSSGEQYF
TRBJ2-1 | TRBD2 | NA | TRBV9 | TGTGCCAGCAGCGAAACGGGACTAGCGTACAATGAGCAGTTCTTC | CASSETGLAYNEQFF
TRBJ2-1 | NA | NA | TRBV30 | TGTGCCTGGAGTCCCGGGGACCACAATGAGCAGTTCTTC | CAWSPGDHNEQFF
TRBJ1-5 | NA | once | TRBV27 | TGTGCCAGCAGTTTATACGAGAGACAGCCCCAGCATTTT | CASSLYERQPQHF
TRBJ1-5 | NA | NA | TRBV28 | TGTGCCAGCACCTGGGGGGCAGCGGGTGATCAGCCCCAGCATTTT | CASTWGAAGDQPQHF
TRBJ1-5 | NA | NA | TRBV5-6 | TGTGCCAGCAGCTTACGAGGAGGAACCCGAAACAATCAGCCCCAGCATTTT | CASSLRGGTRNNQPQHF
TRBJ1-5 | TRBD1 | NA | TRBV10-3 | TGTGCCATCAGTGAGGGACAGGGGCTTTATAGCAATCAGCCCCAGCATTTT | CAISEGQGLYSNQPQHF
TRBJ2-7 | NA | NA | TRBV7-3 | TGTGCCACCAGCCCTGGGGGCAGCTACAACGAGCAGTACTTC | CATSPGGSYNEQYF
TRBJ1-5 | NA | NA | TRBV28 | TGTGCCAGCAGTTTTAGAGGGAGGAATCAGCCCCAGCATTTT | CASSFRGRNQPQHF
TRBJ1-2 | TRBD1 | NA | TRBV4-1 | TGCGCCAGCAGCCAAAATTCAGGGGGCGCAGATGGCTACACCTTC | CASSQNSGGADGYTF
TRBJ1-5 | NA | NA | TRBV6-1 | TGTGCCAGCAGTGAGGGGTGGGGATTGCGGCTTAGCAATCAGCCCCAGCATTTT | CASSEGWGLRLSNQPQHF
TRBJ2-7 | NA | NA | TRBV6-4 | TGTGCCAGCAGTGCTAGCCGCACCTACGAGCAGTACTTC | CASSASRTYEQYF
TRBJ2-1 | NA | NA | TRBV28 | TGTGCCAGTGGACGGGCAGCATCCTACAATGAGCAGTTCTTC | CASGRAASYNEQFF
TRBJ2-7 | NA | NA | TRBV9 | TGTGCCAGCAGTGGTGGGGACGGCTACGAGCAGTACTTC | CASSGGDGYEQYF
TRBJ2-7 | TRBD2 | once | TRBV28 | TGTGCCAGCAGACTAGCGGGCGACTACGAGCAGTACTTC | CASRLAGDYEQYF
TRBJ2-1 | NA | NA | TRBV28 | TGTGCCAGCAGTTTAATGCGATCGGGGACCAGTGAGCAGTTCTTC | CASSLMRSGTSEQFF
TRBJ2-7 | NA | NA | TRBV5-8 | TGTGCCAGCAGCTTGTCCGCAGGGTACGACGAGCAGTACTTC | CASSLSAGYDEQYF
TRBJ1-2 | TRBD1 | NA | TRBV7-2 | TGTGCCAGCAGCTTCCAGGGGGGAGGCTATGGCTACACCTTC | CASSFQGGGYGYTF
TRBJ1-1 | NA | NA | TRBV4-1 | TGCGCCAGCAGCCTCTTTGGCCTGGGGAACACTGAAGCTTTCTTT | CASSLFGLGNTEAFF
TRBJ2-7 | NA | NA | TRBV9 | TGTGCCAGCAGCCCTCGGGCCGGGACCTACGAGCAGTACTTC | CASSPRAGTYEQYF
TRBJ2-7 | TRBD1 | once | TRBV5-6 | TGTGCCAGCAGCTATCCCCCCCAGGGGGCCTACGAGCAGTACTTC | CASSYPPQGAYEQYF
TRBJ2-5 | TRBD2 | NA | TRBV5-8 | TGTGCCAGCAGCTTGGGTAGCGGGGAGACCCAGTACTTC | CASSLGSGETQYF
TRBJ2-5 | NA | NA | TRBV30 | TGTGCCTGGACAACCCGAGGGTTTCAAGAGACCCAGTACTTC | CAWTTRGFQETQYF
TRBJ1-5 | NA | few | TRBV27 | TGTGCCAGCACCCCCGGCACCGGGCTCAATCAGCCCCAGCATTTT | CASTPGTGLNQPQHF
TRBJ2-2 | TRBD2 | NA | TRBV5-8 | TGTGCCAGCAGCTCTTACCTAGCGGGAGGGCGCATCGGGGAGCTGTTTTTT | CASSSYLAGGRIGELFF
TRBJ2-2 | NA | NA | TRBV6-5 | TGTGCCAGCAGTTCGGCCGGGGAGCTGTTTTTT | CASSSAGELFF
TRBJ2-3 | TRBD1 | NA | TRBV13 | TGTGCCAGCAGCTCCCCTTCCTCAACAGGGGTCACAGATACGCAGTATTTT | CASSSPSSTGVTDTQYF
TRBJ1-2 | NA | NA | TRBV2 | TGTGCCAGCAACCGAGGGACAAACGTCTATGGCTACACCTTC | CASNRGTNVYGYTF
TRBJ1-1 | TRBD1 | NA | TRBV9 | TGTGCCAGCACCACAGGGGTGAACACTGAAGCTTTCTTT | CASTTGVNTEAFF
TRBJ2-1 | NA | NA | TRBV7-9 | TGTGCCAGCAGCCTCCCATTTGTAAATGAGCAGTTCTTC | CASSLPFVNEQFF
TRBJ2-1 | NA | NA | TRBV19 | TGTGCCAGTAGTATTACTGGAAACTACAATGAGCAGTTCTTC | CASSITGNYNEQFF
TRBJ2-5 | NA | NA | TRBV27 | TGTGCCAGCAGACGTACAGGGTTAGAGACCCAGTACTTC | CASRRTGLETQYF
TRBJ2-3 | NA | NA | TRBV4-1 | TGCGCCAGCAGCCAAGCGGGACTGGCCCCGGATACGCAGTATTTT | CASSQAGLAPDTQYF
TRBJ2-7 | TRBD1 | NA | TRBV6-5 | TGTGCCAGCAGTTACGCCCCAGGGGGCTACGAGCAGTACTTC | CASSYAPGGYEQYF
TRBJ2-1 | TRBD2 | NA | TRBV11-2 | TGTGCCAGCAGCGTAGGGGCTAGCGGGTTTTACAATGAGCAGTTCTTC | CASSVGASGFYNEQFF
TRBJ2-1 | NA | NA | TRBV11-2 | TGTGCCAGCAGCTTAGACTGGGGTGAGCAGTTCTTC | CASSLDWGEQFF
TRBJ2-5 | NA | once | TRBV2 | TGTGCCAGCGTAATACAGGGATGGGAGACCCAGTACTTC | CASVIQGWETQYF
TRBJ2-6 | NA | NA | TRBV6-5 | TGTGCCAGCAGTTACTATATCTCTGGGGCCAACGTCCTGACTTTC | CASSYYISGANVLTF
TRBJ2-1 | NA | NA | TRBV27 | TGTGCCAGCAGTTTGAACGGCCGCTCCTACAATGAGCAGTTCTTC | CASSLNGRSYNEQFF
TRBJ2-4 | NA | NA | TRBV27 | TGTGCCAGCAGTCCCCCCGTGGCCAAAAACATTCAGTACTTC | CASSPPVAKNIQYF
TRBJ2-5 | NA | NA | TRBV7-2 | TGTGCCAGCAGCTTAGGGTGGGGGAGGCCCTCCTTCCAGGAGACCCAGTACTTC | CASSLGWGRPSFQETQYF